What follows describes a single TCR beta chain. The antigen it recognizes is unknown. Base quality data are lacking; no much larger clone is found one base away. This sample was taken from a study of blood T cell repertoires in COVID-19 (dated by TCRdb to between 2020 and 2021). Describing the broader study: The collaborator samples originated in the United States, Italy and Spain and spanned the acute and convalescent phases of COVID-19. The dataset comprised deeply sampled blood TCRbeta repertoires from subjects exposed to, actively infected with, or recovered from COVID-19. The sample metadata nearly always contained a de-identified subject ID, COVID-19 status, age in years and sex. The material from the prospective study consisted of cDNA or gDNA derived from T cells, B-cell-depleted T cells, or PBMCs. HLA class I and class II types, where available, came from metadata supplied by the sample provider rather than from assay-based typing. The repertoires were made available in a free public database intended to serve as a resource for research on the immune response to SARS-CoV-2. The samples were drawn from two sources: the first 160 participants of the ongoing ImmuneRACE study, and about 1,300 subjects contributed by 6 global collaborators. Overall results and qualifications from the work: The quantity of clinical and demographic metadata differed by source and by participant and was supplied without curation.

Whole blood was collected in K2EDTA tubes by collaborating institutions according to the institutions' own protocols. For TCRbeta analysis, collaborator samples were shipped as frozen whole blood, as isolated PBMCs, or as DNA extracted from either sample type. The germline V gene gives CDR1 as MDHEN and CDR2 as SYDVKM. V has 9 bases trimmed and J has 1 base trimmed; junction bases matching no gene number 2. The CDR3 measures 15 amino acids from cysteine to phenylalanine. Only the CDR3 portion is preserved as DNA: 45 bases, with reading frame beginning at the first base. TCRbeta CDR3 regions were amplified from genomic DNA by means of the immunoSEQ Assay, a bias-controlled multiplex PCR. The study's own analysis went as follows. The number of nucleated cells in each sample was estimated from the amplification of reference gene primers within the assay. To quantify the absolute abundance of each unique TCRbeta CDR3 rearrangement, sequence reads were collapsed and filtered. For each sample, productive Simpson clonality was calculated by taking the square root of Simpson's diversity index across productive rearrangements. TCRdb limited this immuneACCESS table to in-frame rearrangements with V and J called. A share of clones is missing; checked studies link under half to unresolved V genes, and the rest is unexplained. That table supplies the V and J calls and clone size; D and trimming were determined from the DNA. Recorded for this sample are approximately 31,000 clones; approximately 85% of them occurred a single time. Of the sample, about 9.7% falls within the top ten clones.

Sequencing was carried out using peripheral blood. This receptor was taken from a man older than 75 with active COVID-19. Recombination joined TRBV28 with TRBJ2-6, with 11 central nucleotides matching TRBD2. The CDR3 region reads CASTSGGSGANVLTF. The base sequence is TGTGCCAGTACTAGCGGGGGATCTGGGGCCAACGTCCTGACTTTC.